This T cell receptor beta chain originates from a study of metastatic and nonmetastatic thyroid tumors. Study-level information: The comparison covered peripheral blood and tumor or nodule tissue in malignant and benign thyroid patients. General study points: Benign nodules were reported to have significantly lower TCR beta diversity than malignant thyroid tumors, in blood and tumor.

TCRdb reanalyzed the PCR reads with MiXCR. The data show approximately 38,000 clones, approximately 26% seen once. Every patient underwent thyroid surgery untreated. This clone appeared a few times. As yet, its antigen is unknown. V lost 0 bases to trimming and J lost 1 base, with 10 bases between them. Germline-derived CDR1 and CDR2 are MNHEY and SVGAGI. The CDR3 runs 15 residues. This chain links TRBV6-5 with TRBJ2-7; D is uncertain. The clonotype originates from a female donor with papillary thyroid cancer or a benign thyroid nodule (not recorded which). Some clones in this sample may be carry-over from other donors' samples. Input material: blood. CDR3 sequence reads: CASSYSDVKSYEQYF. In DNA form, the CDR3 reads TGTGCCAGCAGTTACTCCGATGTGAAGTCCTACGAGCAGTACTTC.